These 15 T cell receptor beta chains originate from one sample sequenced in a study of blood T cells in healthy people across ages. A second PCR, run for roughly 7 to 11 cycles, used a sample-barcoded 5' primer plus a J-beta primer mix. TCRdb recomputed calls from the 5' RACE reads with MiXCR, one row per CDR3 protein. The sample yields approximately 690,000 distinct CDR3 sequences, over 40% seen once. The sequenced sample was blood. Every receptor here comes from a man older than 75 in good health.

This clonotype was detected only a few times. The chain links TRBV28 to TRBJ2-7; 7 bases are a match to TRBD1. V was clipped by 7 bases and J by 4 bases; unmatched bases: 10. The CDR3 runs 14 residues. Germline V gene data show CDR1 as MDHEN and CDR2 as SYDVKM. This chain's CDR3 is CASTPSDRAYEQYF. The DNA of the CDR3 is TGTGCCAGCACCCCGAGTGACAGGGCGTACGAGCAGTACTTC.

Ten or more counts support this clonotype. The V call is TRBV28, the J call TRBJ2-7; D is unclear. CDR1 is MDHEN, CDR2 SYDVKM, per germline. The V end was cut by 6 bases, the J end by 4 bases, with 10 bases between. This CDR3 spans 12 amino acids. DNA of the CDR3: TGTGCCAGCAGCTTAGACGGTTACGAGCAGTACTTC. Translating it yields CASSLDGYEQYF.

This chain uses TRBV6-2 or TRBV6-3 with TRBJ2-1, with 8 bases matching TRBD1. The CDR3 has 15 residues. The V segment lost 7 bases and the J segment 6 bases; nucleotides outside the gene matches: 11. Germline V gene lookup returns CDR1 MNHEY and CDR2 SVGEGT. The CDR3 spells CASTKERTGINEQFF. The CDR3 region has the DNA TGTGCCAGCACCAAAGAGAGGACAGGGATCAATGAGCAGTTCTTC.

This clonotype has just a few counts. The CDR3 loop is CASSQDSRSTDTQYF. The CDR3 nucleotides read TGCGCCAGCAGCCAAGACTCGCGTAGCACAGATACGCAGTATTTT. This chain connects TRBV4-3 to TRBJ2-3; unclear D gene. Germline V gene data show CDR1 as LGHNA and CDR2 as YSLEER. This CDR3 has 15 amino acids. V was shortened by 0 bases and J by 0 bases, with 7 bases between the two germline ends.

The chain recombines TRBV7-9 with TRBJ1-6; D is uncertain. The CDR3 totals 14 residues. V lost 1 base and J 10 bases, leaving 11 bases between the germline ends. Germline assignment: CDR1 SEHNR and CDR2 FQNEAQ (reference sequence). The CDR3 coding sequence is TGTGCCAGCAGCTTAGAGCGCGACCTCTCACCCCTCCACTTT. It specifies CASSLERDLSPLHF.

V is TRBV5-1 and J is TRBJ2-1, with a tentative D call TRBD2 (6 bases). CDR3 length: 17 amino acids. Germline values: CDR1 SGHRS, CDR2 YFSETQ. Trimming stripped 0 bases from V and 10 bases from J, with 23 bases between. The CDR3, as DNA: TGCGCCAGCAGCTTGGATCGTAGCGGCCGCCTCGCCTACGAGCAGTTCTTC. This gives the protein CASSLDRSGRLAYEQFF.

As DNA, the CDR3 is TGTGCCAGCAGTTTCCTGAAAATGAGCTCCTACGATGAGCAGTACTTC. This translates into CASSFLKMSSYDEQYF. V gene TRBV27 combines with J gene TRBJ2-5; D is uncertain. Germline V gives CDR1 MNHEY, CDR2 SMNVEV (reference sequence). Trimming pared 3 bases from V and 11 bases from J, leaving 25 bases between. The CDR3 extends over 16 amino acids.

In this sample, this clonotype turned up many times. This chain links TRBV27 with TRBJ2-6; D uncertain. V lost 5 bases and J 0 bases, leaving 8 bases between the germline ends. The V gene's germline CDR1 is MNHEY and CDR2 SMNVEV (reference sequence). The CDR3 loop spans 15 amino acids. This CDR3 reads CASSPRGSGANVLTF. CDR3 nucleotide sequence: TGTGCCAGCAGTCCCCGAGGCTCTGGGGCCAACGTCCTGACTTTC.

This clonotype was recorded many times. This rearrangement joins TRBV7-2 to TRBJ1-2, with TRBD1 matching over 12 bases. V shed 5 bases and J 7 bases; nucleotides not matched to a gene: 11. The CDR3 spans 16 residues. Germline loops: CDR1 SGHTA, CDR2 FQGNSA. The CDR3 coding sequence is TGTGCCAGCAGCCGAAACCCGGGACAGGGGGCGGGTGGCTACACCTTC. Its translation: CASSRNPGQGAGGYTF.

This clonotype came up many times. The CDR3 DNA reads as TGTGCCAGCAGCTTAGGACAGAACACTGAAGCTTTCTTT. This sequence encodes CASSLGQNTEAFF. This chain connects TRBV7-2 to TRBJ1-1; D ambiguous. CDR3 length: 13 amino acids. V was pared by 1 base and J by 1 base, with 4 bases between. Germline CDR1 SGHTA, CDR2 FQGNSA.

This clonotype has just a few counts. V and J are TRBV20-1 and TRBJ2-3; the match to TRBD2 covers 16 bases. Germline CDR1 and CDR2: DFQATT and SNEGSKA (reference sequence). The CDR3 has 15 amino acids. CDR3 bases: TGCAGCGCCCCGGGACTAGCGGGGGGGACAGATACGCAGTATTTT. Amino acid sequence: CSAPGLAGGTDTQYF.

This clonotype was detected only a few times. The J gene is TRBJ2-1, the V gene TRBV7-2, with 11 bases identical to TRBD1. Germline V gene sequence: CDR1 SGHTA, CDR2 FQGNSA. This CDR3 contains 14 residues. V shed 3 bases and J 8 bases; nucleotides not matched to a gene: 3. DNA of the CDR3: TGTGCCAGCAGCTTTACGGGACAGGGGGATGAGCAGTTCTTC. This codes for CASSFTGQGDEQFF.

Points on this clonotype: An end of the junction does not agree with germline; a read error may underlie this. The rearrangement uses TRBV4-1 and TRBJ2-3; 8 nucleotides match TRBD1. This CDR3 has 15 amino acids. The germline CDR1 and CDR2 sequences are MGHRA and YSYEKL. CDR3 sequence (DNA): TGCGCCGGCAGCCAGGGGGCCGGACAAAGCGATACGCAGTATTTT. It encodes CAGSQGAGQSDTQYF.

V gene TRBV6-1 combines with J gene TRBJ1-2; 7 bases agree with TRBD1. Germline V gene lookup returns CDR1 MNHNS and CDR2 SASEGT. This CDR3 region has 18 residues. Trimming at V came to 6 bases and at J to 0 bases, leaving 16 bases not matched to a gene. CDR3: CASRGLLRTGSSNYGYTF. In DNA, the CDR3 is TGTGCCAGCAGGGGCTTACTCCGGACAGGATCTTCTAACTATGGCTACACCTTC.

This clonotype was detected a few times. The chain recombines TRBV7-9 with TRBJ1-6; D unclear. Germline V gene lookup returns CDR1 SEHNR and CDR2 FQNEAQ (reference sequence). The ends were cut back, 0 bases at V and 8 bases at J, with 11 bases in the middle. The CDR3 contains 15 residues. CDR3 sequence reads: CASSLAGSGDSPLHF. CDR3 nucleotides: TGTGCCAGCAGCTTAGCAGGGTCGGGTGATTCACCCCTCCACTTT.